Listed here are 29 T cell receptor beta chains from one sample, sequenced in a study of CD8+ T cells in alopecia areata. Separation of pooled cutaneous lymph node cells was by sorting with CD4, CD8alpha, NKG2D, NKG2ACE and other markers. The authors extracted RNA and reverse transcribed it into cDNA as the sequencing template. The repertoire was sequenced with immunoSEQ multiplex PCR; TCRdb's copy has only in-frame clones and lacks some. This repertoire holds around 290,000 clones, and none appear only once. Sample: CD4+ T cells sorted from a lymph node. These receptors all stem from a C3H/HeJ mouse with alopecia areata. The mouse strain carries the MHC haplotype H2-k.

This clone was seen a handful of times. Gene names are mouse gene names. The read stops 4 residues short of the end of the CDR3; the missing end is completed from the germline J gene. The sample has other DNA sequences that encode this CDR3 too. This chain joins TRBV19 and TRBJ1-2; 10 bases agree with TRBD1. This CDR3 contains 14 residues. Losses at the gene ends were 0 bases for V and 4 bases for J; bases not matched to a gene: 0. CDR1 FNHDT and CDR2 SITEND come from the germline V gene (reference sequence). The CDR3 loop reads CASSIGQGASDYTF. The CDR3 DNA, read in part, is TGTGCCAGCAGTATAGGACAGGGGGCCTCC.

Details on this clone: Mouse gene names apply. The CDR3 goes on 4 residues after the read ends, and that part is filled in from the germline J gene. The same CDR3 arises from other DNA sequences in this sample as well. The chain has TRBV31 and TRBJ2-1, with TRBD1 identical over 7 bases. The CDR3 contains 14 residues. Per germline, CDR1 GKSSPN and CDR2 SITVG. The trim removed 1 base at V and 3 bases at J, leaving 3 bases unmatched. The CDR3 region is CAWSPRDSYAEQFF. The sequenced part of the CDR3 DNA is TGTGCCTGGAGTCCACGGGACAGCTATGCT.

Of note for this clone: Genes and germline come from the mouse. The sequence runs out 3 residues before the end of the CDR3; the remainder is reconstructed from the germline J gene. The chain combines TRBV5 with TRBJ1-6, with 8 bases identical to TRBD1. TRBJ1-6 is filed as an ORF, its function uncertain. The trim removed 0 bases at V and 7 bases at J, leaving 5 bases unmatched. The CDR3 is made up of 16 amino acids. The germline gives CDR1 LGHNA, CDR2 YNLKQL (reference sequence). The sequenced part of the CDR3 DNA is TGTGCCAGCAGCCAAGACAGGGGGCGGGGGAATTCGCCC. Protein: CASSQDRGRGNSP. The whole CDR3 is CASSQDRGRGNSPLYF.

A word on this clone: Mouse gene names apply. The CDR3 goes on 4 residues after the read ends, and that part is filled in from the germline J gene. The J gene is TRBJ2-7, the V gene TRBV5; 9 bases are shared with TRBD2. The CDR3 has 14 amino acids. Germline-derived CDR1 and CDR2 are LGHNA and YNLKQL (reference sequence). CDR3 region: CASSQEGTGYEQYF. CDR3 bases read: TGTGCCAGCAGCCAAGAAGGGACTGGGTAT.

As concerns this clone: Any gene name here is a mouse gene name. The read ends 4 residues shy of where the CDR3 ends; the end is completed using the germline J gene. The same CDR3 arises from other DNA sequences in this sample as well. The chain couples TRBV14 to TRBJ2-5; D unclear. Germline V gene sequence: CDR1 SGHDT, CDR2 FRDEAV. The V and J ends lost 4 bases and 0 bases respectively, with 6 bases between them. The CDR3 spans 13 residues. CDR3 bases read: TGTGCCAGCAGTCGCACAAACCAAGAC. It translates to CASSRTNQD. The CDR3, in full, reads CASSRTNQDTQYF.

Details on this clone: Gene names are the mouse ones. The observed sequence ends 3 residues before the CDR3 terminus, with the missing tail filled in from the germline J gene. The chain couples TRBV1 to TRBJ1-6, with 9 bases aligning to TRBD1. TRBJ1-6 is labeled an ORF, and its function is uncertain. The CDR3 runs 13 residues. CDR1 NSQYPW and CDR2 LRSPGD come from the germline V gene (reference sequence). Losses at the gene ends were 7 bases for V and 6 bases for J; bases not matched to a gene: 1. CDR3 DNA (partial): TGCACCTGCAAACAGGGGGCTAATTCGCCC. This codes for CTCKQGANSP. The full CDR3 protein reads CTCKQGANSPLYF.

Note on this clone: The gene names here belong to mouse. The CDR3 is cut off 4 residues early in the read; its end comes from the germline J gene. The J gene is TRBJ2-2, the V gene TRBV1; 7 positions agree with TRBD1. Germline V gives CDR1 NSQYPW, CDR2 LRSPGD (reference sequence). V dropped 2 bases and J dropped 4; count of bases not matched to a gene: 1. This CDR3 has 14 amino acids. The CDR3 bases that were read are TGCACCTGCAGTGCAACAGGGGTCACCGGG. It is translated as CTCSATGVTG. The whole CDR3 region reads CTCSATGVTGQLYF.

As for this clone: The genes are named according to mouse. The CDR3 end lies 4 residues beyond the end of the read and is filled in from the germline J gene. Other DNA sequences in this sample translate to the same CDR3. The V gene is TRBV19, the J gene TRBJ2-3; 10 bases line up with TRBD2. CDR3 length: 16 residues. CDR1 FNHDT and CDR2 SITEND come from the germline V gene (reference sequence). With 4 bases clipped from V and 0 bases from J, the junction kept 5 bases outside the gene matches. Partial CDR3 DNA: TGTGCCAGCAGTCTGGACTGGGGGACTAGTGCAGAA. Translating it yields CASSLDWGTSAE. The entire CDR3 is CASSLDWGTSAETLYF.

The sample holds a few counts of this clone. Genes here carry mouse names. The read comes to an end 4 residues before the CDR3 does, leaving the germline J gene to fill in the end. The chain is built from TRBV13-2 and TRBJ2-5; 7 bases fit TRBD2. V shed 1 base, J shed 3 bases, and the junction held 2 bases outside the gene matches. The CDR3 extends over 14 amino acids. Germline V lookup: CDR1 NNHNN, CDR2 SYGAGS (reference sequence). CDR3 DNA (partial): TGTGCCAGCGGTGATCTCTGGGGGCAAGAC. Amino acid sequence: CASGDLWGQD. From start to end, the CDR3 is CASGDLWGQDTQYF.

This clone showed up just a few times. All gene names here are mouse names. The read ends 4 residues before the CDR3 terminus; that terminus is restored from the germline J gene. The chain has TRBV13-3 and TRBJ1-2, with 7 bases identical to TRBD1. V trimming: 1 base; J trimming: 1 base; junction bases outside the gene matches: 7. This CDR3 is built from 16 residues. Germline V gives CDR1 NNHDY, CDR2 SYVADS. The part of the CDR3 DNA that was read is TGTGCCAGCAGTGATCACGCGGGACAGAAAAACTCC. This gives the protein CASSDHAGQKNS. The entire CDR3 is CASSDHAGQKNSDYTF.

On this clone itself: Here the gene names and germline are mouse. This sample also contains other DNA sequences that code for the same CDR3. The CDR3 sequence is CASSQGTEDTQYF. Partial CDR3 DNA: TGTGCCAGCAGCCAGGGGACAGAAGAC. The gene calls are TRBV2 and TRBJ2-5; 7 bases are a match to TRBD1. The read comes to an end 4 residues before the CDR3 does, leaving the germline J gene to fill in the end. The CDR3 has 13 amino acids. Germline V gene sequence: CDR1 LGHNA, CDR2 YSYQKL.

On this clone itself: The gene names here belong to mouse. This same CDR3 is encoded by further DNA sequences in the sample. This chain's CDR3 is CASSPGGDYAEQFF. The covered CDR3 bases are TGTGCCAGCAGCCCAGGGGGTGACTATGCT. The chain combines TRBV5 with TRBJ2-1; 7 nucleotides match TRBD1. From the germline J gene comes the end of the CDR3, since the read stops 4 residues before it. Germline trimming cut 4 bases from V and 2 bases from J; bases unmatched to any gene: 2. This CDR3 contains 14 residues. Germline V lookup: CDR1 LGHNA, CDR2 YNLKQL (reference sequence).

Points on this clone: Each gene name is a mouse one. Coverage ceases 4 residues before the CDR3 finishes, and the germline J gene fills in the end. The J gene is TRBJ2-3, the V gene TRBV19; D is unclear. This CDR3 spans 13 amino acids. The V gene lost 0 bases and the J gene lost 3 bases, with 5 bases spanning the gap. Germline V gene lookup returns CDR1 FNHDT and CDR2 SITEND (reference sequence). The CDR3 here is CASSIASAETLYF. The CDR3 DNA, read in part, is TGTGCCAGCAGTATAGCCAGCGCAGAA. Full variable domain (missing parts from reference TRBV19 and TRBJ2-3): GGIITQTPKFLIGQEGQKLTLKCQQNFNHDTMYWYRQDSGKGLRLIYYSITENDLQKGDLSEGYDASREKKSSFSLTVTSAQKNEMAVFLCASSIASAETLYFGSGTRLTVL.

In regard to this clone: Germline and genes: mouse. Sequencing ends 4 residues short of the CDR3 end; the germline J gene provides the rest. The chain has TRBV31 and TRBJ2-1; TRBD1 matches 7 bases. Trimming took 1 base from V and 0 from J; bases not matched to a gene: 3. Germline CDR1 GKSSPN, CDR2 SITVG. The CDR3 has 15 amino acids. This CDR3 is CAWSPGGDNYAEQFF. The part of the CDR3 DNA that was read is TGTGCCTGGAGTCCAGGGGGAGATAACTATGCT. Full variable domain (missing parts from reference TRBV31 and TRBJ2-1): AQTIHQWPVAEIKAVGSPLSLGCTIKGKSSPNLYWYWQATGGTLQQLFYSITVGQVESVVQLNLSASRPKDDQFILSTEKLLLSHSGFYLCAWSPGGDNYAEQFFGPGTRLTVL.

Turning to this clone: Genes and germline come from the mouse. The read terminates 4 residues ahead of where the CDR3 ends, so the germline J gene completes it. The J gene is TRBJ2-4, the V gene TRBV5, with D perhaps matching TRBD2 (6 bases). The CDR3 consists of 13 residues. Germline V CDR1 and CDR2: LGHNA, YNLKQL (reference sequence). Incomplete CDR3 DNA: TGTGCCAGCAGCCAAGAACTGGGAAAC. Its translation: CASSQELGN. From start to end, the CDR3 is CASSQELGNTLYF.

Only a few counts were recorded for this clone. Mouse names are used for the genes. The sequenced CDR3 bases are TGTGCCAGCAGCCTCCGTAATTCCTATAATTCGCCC. It codes for CASSLRNSYNSP. The entire CDR3 is CASSLRNSYNSPLYF. This rearrangement joins TRBV19 to TRBJ1-6, with D uncertain. The read comes to an end 3 residues before the CDR3 does, leaving the germline J gene to fill in the end. TRBJ1-6 is noted as an ORF with a role that remains uncertain. The CDR3 length is 15 residues. V lost 5 bases and J lost 0, with 9 bases in between. Looked up from germline, CDR1 is FNHDT and CDR2 is SITEND (reference sequence).

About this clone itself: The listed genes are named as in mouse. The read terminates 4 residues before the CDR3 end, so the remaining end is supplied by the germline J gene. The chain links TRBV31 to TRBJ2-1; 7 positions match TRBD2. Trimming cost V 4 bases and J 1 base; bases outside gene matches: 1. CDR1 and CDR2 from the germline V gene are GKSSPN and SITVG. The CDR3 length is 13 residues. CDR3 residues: CAWNGGNYAEQFF. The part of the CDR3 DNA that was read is TGTGCCTGGAATGGGGGGAACTATGCT.

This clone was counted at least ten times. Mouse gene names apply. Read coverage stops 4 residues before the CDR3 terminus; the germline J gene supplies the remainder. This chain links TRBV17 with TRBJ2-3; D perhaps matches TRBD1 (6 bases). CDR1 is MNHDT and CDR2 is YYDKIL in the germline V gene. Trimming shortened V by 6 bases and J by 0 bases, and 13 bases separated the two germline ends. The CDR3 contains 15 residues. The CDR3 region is CASRTGTSSAETLYF. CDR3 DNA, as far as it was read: TGTGCTAGCAGGACCGGGACATCTAGTGCAGAA. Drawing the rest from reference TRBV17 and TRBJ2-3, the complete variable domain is DTTVKQNPRYKLARVGKPVNLICSQTMNHDTMYWYQKKPNQAPKLLLFYYDKILNREADTFEKFQSSRPNNSFCSLYIGSAGLEYSAMYLCASRTGTSSAETLYFGSGTRLTVL.

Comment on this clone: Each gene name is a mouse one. CDR3 bases read: TGTGCCAGCAGTGGACTGGGGGGTTCAAACACCGGG. Amino acid sequence: CASSGLGGSNTG. The entire CDR3 protein reads CASSGLGGSNTGQLYF. This chain uses TRBV13-1 with TRBJ2-2; 10 bases are a match to TRBD2. The read ends 4 residues before the CDR3 terminus; that terminus is restored from the germline J gene. The germline CDR1 and CDR2 sequences are NSHNY and SYGAGN. CDR3 size: 16 residues. Germline trimming cut 3 bases from V and 0 bases from J; bases unmatched to any gene: 2.

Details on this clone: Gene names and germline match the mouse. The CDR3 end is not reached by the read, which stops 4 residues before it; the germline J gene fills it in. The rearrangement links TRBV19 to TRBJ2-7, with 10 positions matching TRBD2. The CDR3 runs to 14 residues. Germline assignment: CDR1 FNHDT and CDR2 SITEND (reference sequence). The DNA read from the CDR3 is TGTGCCAGCAGCTACCGGGACTGGGGTTAT. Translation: CASSYRDWGY. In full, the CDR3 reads CASSYRDWGYEQYF.

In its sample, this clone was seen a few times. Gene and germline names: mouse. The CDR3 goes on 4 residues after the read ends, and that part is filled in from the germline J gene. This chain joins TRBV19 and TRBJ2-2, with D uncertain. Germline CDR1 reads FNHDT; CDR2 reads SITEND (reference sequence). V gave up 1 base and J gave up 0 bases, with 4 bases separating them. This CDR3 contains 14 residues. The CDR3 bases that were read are TGTGCCAGCAGTATATCTGCAAACACCGGG. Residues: CASSISANTG. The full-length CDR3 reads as CASSISANTGQLYF.

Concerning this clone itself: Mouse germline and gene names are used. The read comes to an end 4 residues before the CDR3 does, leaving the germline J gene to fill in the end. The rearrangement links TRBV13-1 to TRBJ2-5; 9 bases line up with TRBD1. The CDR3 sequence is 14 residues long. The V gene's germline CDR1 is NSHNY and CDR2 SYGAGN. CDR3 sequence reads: CASSATGGADTQYF. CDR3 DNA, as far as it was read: TGTGCCAGCAGTGCCACAGGGGGCGCGGAC.

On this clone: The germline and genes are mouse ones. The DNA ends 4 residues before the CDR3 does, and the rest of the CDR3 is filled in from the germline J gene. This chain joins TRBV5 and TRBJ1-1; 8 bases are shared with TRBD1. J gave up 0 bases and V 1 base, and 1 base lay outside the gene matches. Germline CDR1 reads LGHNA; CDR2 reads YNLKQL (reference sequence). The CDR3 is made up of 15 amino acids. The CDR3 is CASSQVRGQNTEVFF. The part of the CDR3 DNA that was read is TGTGCCAGCAGCCAAGTCAGGGGGCAGAACACA.

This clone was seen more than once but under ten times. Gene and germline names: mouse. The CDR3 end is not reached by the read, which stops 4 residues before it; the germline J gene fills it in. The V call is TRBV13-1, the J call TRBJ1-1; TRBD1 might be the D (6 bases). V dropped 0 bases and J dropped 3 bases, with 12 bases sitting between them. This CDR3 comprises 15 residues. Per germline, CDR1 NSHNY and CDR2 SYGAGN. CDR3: CASSDEGGADTEVFF. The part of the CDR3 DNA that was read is TGTGCCAGCAGTGATGAGGGGGGCGCTGACACA.

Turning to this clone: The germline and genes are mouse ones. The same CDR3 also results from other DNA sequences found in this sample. The DNA read from the CDR3 is TGTGCCTGGAGTCAGGGGGCAGGCACCGGG. Its translation: CAWSQGAGTG. In full, the CDR3 reads CAWSQGAGTGQLYF. This rearrangement joins TRBV31 to TRBJ2-2, with D maybe TRBD1 (7 bases). Sequencing ends 4 residues short of the CDR3 end; the germline J gene provides the rest. CDR3 size: 14 residues. Germline CDR1 GKSSPN, CDR2 SITVG. The germline V and J ends were trimmed by 1 base and 4 bases, with 10 bases remaining between them.

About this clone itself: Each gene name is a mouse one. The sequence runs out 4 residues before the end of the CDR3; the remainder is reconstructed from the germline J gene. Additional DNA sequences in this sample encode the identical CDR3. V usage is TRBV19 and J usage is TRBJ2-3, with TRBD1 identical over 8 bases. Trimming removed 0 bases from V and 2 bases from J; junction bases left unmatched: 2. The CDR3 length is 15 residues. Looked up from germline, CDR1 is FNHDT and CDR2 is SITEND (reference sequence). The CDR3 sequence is CASSIGRGLAETLYF. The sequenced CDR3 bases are TGTGCCAGCAGTATAGGCAGGGGGCTTGCAGAA.

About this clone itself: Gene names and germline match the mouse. This CDR3 reads CTCSEGTGFAEQFF. The sequenced part of the CDR3 DNA is TGCACCTGCAGTGAAGGGACAGGGTTTGCT. V gene TRBV1 combines with J gene TRBJ2-1; 9 nucleotides align to TRBD1. The read falls 4 residues short of the CDR3 end, and the missing part is taken from the germline J gene. CDR1 NSQYPW and CDR2 LRSPGD come from the germline V gene (reference sequence). V lost 4 bases to trimming and J lost 6 bases; unmatched junction nucleotides: 4. The CDR3 is made up of 14 amino acids.

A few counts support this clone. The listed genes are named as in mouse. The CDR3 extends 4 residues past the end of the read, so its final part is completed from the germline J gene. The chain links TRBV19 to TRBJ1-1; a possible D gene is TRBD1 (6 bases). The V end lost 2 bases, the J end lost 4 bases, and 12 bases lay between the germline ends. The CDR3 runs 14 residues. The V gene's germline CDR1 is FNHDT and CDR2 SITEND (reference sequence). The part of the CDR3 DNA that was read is TGTGCCAGCAGTATGGGGGGGGCGGGCACA. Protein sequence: CASSMGGAGT. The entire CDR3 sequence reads CASSMGGAGTEVFF.

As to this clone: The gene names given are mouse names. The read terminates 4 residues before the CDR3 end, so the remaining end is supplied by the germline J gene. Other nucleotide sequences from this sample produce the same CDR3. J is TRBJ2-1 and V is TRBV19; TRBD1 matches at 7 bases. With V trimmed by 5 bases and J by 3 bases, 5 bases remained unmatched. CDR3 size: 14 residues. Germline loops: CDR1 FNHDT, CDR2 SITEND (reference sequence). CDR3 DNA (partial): TGTGCCAGCAGCCCACGGGACAGCTATGCT. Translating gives CASSPRDSYA. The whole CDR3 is CASSPRDSYAEQFF. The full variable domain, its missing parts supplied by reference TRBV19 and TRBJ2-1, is GGIITQTPKFLIGQEGQKLTLKCQQNFNHDTMYWYRQDSGKGLRLIYYSITENDLQKGDLSEGYDASREKKSSFSLTVTSAQKNEMAVFLCASSPRDSYAEQFFGPGTRLTVL.